A single sample gave rise to the 3 T cell receptor beta chains below, sequenced in a study of tumor-infiltrating lymphocytes in oesophageal squamous cell carcinoma. TCRdb processed the PCR reads anew with MiXCR; each CDR3 protein has one entry. The sample gives some 16,000 distinct CDR3 sequences, roughly 53% of which show up once; about 20% is in the top ten. Input material: esophageal tumor tissue. These receptors were obtained from a male donor with esophageal squamous cell carcinoma.

This clonotype qualifies as medium-sized. The rearrangement uses TRBV6-2 or TRBV6-3 and TRBJ2-3; 12 bases are shared with TRBD2. CDR3 length: 19 amino acids. Germline CDR1 and CDR2: MNHEY and SVGEGT. V trimming: 1 base; J trimming: 2 bases; junction bases outside the gene matches: 10. CDR3: CASSYLLTSGRVTTDTQYF. The CDR3 coding sequence is TGTGCCAGCAGTTACTTGCTGACTAGCGGGAGAGTAACCACAGATACGCAGTATTTT.

In its sample, this clonotype was seen a few times. The chain combines TRBV24-1 with TRBJ1-5; D remains ambiguous. From germline, CDR1 is KGHDR and CDR2 SFDVKD. The V end lost 0 bases, the J end lost 3 bases, and 5 bases lay between the germline ends. This CDR3 region has 14 residues. CDR3 DNA: TGTGCCACCAGTGATTTGAGCATCAATCAGCCCCAGCATTTT. Its protein is CATSDLSINQPQHF.

As for this clonotype: This CDR3 is missing its conserved last phenylalanine or tryptophan, likely due to a read error. No DNA is shown, since the ends of the CDR3 on it are uncertain; the CDR3 is the one TCRdb lists. This chain links TRBV7-9 with TRBJ2-7; no check of the table's D call, TRBD1, against the DNA was made. Germline V CDR1 and CDR2: SEHNR, FQNEAQ (reference sequence). Termini included, the CDR3 measures 17 amino acids. CDR3 protein: CASSPGGASAHNYTFGS.